This T cell receptor beta chain was captured in a study of PD-L1 blockade in urothelial cancer. Study summary: It was at 3 weeks (second dose) and 6 weeks after treatment start that blood was analyzed. Each blood sample yielded a median of roughly 150,000 T cells.

V lost 4 bases to trimming and J lost 9 bases; unmatched junction nucleotides: 3. The CDR3 runs 12 residues. From germline, CDR1 is SGHTA and CDR2 FQGNSA. Assay used: immunoSEQ multiplex PCR; TCRdb lists only in-frame clones, some missing. The data contain about 52,000 clones, approximately 80% of them singletons. The clonotype was recovered from a man in his 70s with urothelial cancer. Here the sequenced sample was PBMCs, taken around atezolizumab (anti-PD-L1) treatment. This sequence joins TRBV7-2 and TRBJ2-3, with 8 bases lining up with TRBD1. The CDR3 DNA reads TGTGCCAGCAGCTGGGACAGGCGAACGCAGTATTTT. It yields the protein CASSWDRRTQYF.